This T cell receptor (beta chain) was captured in a study of T cells in Graves' hyperthyroidism and ophthalmopathy. RNA transcripts served as the template for amplifying TCR beta CDR3 regions. The HTBI set primed first-round TCR CDR3 RT-PCR. Each CDR3 protein is one row after TCRdb ran MiXCR on the multiplex PCR reads. Altogether about 520,000 distinct CDR3 sequences are present, less than 25% being singletons, with the ten largest covering 26%. This clonotype came up a few times. Patients aged 18 to 65 had newly diagnosed hyperthyroidism lasting under 2 months. The study excluded patients with uncontrolled infection, other autoimmune disease, pregnancy or lactation. Together with thyroid ultrasound, orbital computed tomography, serum thyroxine and TRAb, clinical symptoms were used for diagnoses. Using 9.5 to 10 ml of fresh peripheral blood, PBMCs were prepared. This sequence was found in a man between 18 and 29 years old with Graves' hyperthyroidism. Sequenced: blood.

The CDR3 DNA reads TGCGCCAGCAGCGATGTATCCGAGGCAGGGGGCGAGCAGTACTTC. Amino acids: CASSDVSEAGGEQYF. The chain uses TRBV4-1 and TRBJ2-7; 7 nucleotides align to TRBD1. Germline trimming cut 5 bases from V and 6 bases from J; bases unmatched to any gene: 13. The germline gives CDR1 MGHRA, CDR2 YSYEKL. There are 15 residues in the CDR3.